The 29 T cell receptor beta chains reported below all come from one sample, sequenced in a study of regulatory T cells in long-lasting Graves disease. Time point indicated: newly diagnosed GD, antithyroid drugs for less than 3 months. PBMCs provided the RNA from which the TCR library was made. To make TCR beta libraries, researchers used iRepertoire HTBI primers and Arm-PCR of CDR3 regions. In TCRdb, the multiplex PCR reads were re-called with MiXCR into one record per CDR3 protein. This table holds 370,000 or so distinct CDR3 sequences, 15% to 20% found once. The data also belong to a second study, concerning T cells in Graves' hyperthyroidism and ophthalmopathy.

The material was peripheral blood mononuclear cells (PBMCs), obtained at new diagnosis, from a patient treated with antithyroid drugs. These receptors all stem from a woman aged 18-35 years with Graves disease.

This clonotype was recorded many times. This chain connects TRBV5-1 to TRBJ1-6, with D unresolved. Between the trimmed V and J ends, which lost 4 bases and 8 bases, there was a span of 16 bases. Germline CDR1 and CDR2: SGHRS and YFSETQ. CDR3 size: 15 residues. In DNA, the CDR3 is TGCGCCAGCAGCCTTCTACCCGAGCCGGATTCACCCCTCCACTTT. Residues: CASSLLPEPDSPLHF. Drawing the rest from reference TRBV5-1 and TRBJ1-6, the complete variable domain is KAGVTQTPRYLIKTRGQQVTLSCSPISGHRSVSWYQQTPGQGLQFLFEYFSETQRNKGNFPGRFSGRQFSNSRSEMNVSTLELGDSALYLCASSLLPEPDSPLHFGNGTRLTVT.

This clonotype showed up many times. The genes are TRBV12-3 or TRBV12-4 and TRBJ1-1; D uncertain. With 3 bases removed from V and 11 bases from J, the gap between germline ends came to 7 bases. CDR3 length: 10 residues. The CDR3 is CASSFSRAFF. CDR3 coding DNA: TGTGCCAGCAGTTTTTCGCGGGCTTTCTTT.

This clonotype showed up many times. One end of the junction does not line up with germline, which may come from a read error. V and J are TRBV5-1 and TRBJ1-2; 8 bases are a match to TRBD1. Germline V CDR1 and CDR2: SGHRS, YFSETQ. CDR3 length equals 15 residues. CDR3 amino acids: CASSLGAGTGYGYTF. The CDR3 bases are TGTGCCAGCAGCTTGGGAGCCGGGACAGGCTATGGCTACACCTTC.

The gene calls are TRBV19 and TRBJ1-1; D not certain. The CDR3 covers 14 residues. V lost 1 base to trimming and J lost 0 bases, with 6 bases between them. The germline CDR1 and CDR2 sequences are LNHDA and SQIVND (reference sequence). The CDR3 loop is CASSIVALNTEAFF. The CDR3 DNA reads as TGTGCCAGTAGTATAGTAGCATTGAACACTGAAGCTTTCTTT.

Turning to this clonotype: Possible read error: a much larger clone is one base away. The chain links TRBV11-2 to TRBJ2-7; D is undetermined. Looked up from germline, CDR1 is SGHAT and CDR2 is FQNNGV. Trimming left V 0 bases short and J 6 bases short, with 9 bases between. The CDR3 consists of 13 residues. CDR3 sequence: CASSLDPRCEQYF. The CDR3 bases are TGTGCCAGCAGCTTAGATCCCAGATGCGAGCAGTACTTC.

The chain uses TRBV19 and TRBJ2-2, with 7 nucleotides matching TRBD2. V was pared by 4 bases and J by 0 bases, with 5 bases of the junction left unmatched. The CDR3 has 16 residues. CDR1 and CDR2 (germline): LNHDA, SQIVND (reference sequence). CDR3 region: CASSRSSGSNTGELFF. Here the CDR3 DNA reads TGTGCCAGTAGTAGGTCTAGCGGATCGAACACCGGGGAGCTGTTTTTT.

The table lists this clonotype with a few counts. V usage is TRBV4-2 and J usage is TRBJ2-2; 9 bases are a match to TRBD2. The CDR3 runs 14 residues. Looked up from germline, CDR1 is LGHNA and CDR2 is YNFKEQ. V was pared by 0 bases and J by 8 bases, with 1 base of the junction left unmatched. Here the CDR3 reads CASSQESGRGELFF. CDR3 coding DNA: TGTGCCAGCAGCCAAGAGAGCGGGAGGGGGGAGCTGTTTTTT.

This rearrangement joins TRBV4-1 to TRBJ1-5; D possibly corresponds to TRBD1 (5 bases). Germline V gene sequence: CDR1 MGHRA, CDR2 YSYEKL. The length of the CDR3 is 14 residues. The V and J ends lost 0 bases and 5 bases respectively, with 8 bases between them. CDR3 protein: CASSQDSGYQPQHF. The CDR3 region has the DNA TGCGCCAGCAGCCAAGATTCAGGGTATCAGCCCCAGCATTTT.

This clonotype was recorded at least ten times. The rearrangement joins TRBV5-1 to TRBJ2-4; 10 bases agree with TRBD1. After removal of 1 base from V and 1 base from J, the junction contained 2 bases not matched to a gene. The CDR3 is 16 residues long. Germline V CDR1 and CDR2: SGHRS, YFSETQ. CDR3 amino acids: CASSLTGQGAKNIQYF. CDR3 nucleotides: TGCGCCAGCAGCTTGACGGGACAGGGGGCCAAAAACATTCAGTACTTC.

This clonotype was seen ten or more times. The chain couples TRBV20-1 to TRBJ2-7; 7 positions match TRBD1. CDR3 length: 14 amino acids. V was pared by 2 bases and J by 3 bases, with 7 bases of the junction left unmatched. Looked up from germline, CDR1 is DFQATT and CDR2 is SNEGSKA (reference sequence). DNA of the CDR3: TGCAGTGCTAGACTAATAGACAGGGACTACGAGCAGTACTTC. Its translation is CSARLIDRDYEQYF.

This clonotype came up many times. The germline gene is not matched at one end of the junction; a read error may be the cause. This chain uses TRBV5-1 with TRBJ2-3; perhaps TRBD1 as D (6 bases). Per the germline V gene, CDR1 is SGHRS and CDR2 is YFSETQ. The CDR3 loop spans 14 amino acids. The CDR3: CASSLWTGTDTQYF. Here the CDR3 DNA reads TGTGCCAGCAGTCTATGGACAGGCACAGATACGCAGTATTTT.

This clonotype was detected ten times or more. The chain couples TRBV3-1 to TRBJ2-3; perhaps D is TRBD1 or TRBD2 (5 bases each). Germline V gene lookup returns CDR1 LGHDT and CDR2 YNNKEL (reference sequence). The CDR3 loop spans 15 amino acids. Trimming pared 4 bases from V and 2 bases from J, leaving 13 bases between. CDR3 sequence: CASSRGRGSTDTQYF. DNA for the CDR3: TGTGCCAGCAGCCGAGGACGGGGCTCCACAGATACGCAGTATTTT.

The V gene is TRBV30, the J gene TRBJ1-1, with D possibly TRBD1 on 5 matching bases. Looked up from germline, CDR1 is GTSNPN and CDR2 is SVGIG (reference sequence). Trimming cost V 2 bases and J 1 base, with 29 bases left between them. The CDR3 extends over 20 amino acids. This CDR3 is CAWSSAVGFWGRAPNTEAFF. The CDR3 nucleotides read TGTGCCTGGAGTTCGGCTGTGGGATTCTGGGGCCGAGCCCCGAACACTGAAGCTTTCTTT. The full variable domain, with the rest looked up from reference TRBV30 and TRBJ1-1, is SQTIHQWPATLVQPVGSPLSLECTVEGTSNPNLYWYRQAAGRGLQLLFYSVGIGQISSEVPQNLSASRPQDRQFILSSKKLLLSDSGFYLCAWSSAVGFWGRAPNTEAFFGQGTRLTVV.

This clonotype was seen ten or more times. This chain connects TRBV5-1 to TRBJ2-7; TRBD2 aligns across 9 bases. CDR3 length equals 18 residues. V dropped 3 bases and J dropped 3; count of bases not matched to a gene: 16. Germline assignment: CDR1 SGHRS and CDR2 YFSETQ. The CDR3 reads CASSYSGTSRGYGYEQYF. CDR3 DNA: TGCGCCAGCAGCTACTCCGGGACTAGCAGGGGATACGGCTACGAGCAGTACTTC.

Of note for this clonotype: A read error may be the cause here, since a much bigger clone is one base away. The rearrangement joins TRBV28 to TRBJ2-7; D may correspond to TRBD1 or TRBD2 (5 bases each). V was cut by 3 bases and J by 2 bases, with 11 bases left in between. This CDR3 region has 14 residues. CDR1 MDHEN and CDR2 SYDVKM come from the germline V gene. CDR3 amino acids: CASSFMKGPYEQYF. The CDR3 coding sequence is TGTGCCAGCAGTTTTATGAAGGGACCCTACGAGCAGTACTTC.

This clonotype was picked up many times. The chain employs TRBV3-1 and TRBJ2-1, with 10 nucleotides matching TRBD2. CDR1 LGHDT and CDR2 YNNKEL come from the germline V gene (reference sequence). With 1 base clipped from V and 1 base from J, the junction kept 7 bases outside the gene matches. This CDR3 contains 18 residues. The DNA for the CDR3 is TGTGCCAGCAGCCAAGTCGGTCCTAGCGGGAGTTCCTACAATGAGCAGTTCTTC. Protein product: CASSQVGPSGSSYNEQFF.

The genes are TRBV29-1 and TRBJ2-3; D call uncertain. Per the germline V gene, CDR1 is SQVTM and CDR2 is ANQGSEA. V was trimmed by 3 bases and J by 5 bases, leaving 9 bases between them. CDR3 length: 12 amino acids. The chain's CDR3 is CSVDFGRDTQYF. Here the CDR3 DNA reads TGCAGCGTTGATTTCGGCCGAGATACGCAGTATTTT.

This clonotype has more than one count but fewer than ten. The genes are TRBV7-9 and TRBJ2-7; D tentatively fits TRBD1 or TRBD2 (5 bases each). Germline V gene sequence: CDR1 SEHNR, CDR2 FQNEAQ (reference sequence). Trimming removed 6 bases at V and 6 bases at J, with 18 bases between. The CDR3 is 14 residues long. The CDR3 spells CASRDNRLSPEQYF. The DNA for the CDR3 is TGTGCCAGCAGGGACAACCGACTATCTCCCGAGCAGTACTTC.

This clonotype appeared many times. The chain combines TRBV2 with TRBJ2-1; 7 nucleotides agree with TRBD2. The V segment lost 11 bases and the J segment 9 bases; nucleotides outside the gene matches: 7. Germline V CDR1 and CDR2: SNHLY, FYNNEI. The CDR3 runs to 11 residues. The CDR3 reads CAYRGGLEQFF. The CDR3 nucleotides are TGTGCCTACCGCGGGGGACTTGAGCAGTTCTTC.

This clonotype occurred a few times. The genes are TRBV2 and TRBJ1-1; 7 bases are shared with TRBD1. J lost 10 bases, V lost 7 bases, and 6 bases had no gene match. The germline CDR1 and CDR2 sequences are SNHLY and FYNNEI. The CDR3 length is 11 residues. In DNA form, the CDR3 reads TGTGCCAGCACGGAAGGGGGCTCAGCTTTCTTT. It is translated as CASTEGGSAFF.

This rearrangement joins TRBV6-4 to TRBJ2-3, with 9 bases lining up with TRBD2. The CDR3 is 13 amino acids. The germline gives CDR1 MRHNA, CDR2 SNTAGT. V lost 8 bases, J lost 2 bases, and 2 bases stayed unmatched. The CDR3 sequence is CASLAGSTDTQYF. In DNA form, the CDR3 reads TGTGCCAGCCTAGCGGGGTCCACAGATACGCAGTATTTT.

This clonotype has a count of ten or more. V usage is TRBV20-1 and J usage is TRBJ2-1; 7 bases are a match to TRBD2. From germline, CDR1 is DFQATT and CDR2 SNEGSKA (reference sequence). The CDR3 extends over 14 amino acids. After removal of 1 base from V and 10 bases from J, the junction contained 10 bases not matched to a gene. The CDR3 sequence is CSARGGSAGVEQFF. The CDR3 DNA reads TGCAGTGCTAGAGGGGGGTCGGCGGGAGTAGAGCAGTTCTTC.

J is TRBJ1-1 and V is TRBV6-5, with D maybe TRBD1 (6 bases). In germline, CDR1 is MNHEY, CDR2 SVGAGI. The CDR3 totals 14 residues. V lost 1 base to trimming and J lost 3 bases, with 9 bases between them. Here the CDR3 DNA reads TGTGCCAGCAGTTACTTGGGGGCTCACACTGAAGCTTTCTTT. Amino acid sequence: CASSYLGAHTEAFF.

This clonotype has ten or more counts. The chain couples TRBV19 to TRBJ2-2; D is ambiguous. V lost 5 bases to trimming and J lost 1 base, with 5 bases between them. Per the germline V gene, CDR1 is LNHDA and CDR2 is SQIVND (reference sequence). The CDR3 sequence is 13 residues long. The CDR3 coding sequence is TGTGCCAGTAGTGGCTTGAACACCGGGGAGCTGTTTTTT. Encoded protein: CASSGLNTGELFF.

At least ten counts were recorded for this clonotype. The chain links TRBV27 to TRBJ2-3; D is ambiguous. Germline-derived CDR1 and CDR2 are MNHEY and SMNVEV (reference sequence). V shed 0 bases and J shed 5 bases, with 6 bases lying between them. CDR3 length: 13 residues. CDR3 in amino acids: CASSLSGVDTQYF. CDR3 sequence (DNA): TGTGCCAGCAGTTTATCCGGAGTAGATACGCAGTATTTT.

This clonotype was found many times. This chain's CDR3 is CASSPPGSPTYNEQFF. The CDR3, as DNA: TGTGCCAGCAGCCCGCCAGGGAGTCCGACCTACAATGAGCAGTTCTTC. The V gene is TRBV7-6, the J gene TRBJ2-1; D may correspond to TRBD1 or TRBD2 (5 bases each). The CDR3 totals 16 residues. Germline lookup yields CDR1 SGHVS and CDR2 FNYEAQ. The V and J ends lost 5 bases and 2 bases respectively, with 16 bases between them.

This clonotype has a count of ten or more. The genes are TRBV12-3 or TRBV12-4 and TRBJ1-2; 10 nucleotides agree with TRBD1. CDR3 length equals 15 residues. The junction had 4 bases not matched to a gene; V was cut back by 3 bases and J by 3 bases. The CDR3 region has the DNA TGTGCCAGCAGTTTTGGTGGGACAGGGGACTATGGCTACACCTTC. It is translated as CASSFGGTGDYGYTF.

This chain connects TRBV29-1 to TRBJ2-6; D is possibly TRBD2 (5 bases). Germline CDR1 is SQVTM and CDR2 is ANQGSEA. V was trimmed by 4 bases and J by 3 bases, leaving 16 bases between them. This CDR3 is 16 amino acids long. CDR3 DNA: TGCAGCGTTGGGACTCCGGGCCTGAGTGGGGCCAACGTCCTGACTTTC. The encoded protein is CSVGTPGLSGANVLTF.

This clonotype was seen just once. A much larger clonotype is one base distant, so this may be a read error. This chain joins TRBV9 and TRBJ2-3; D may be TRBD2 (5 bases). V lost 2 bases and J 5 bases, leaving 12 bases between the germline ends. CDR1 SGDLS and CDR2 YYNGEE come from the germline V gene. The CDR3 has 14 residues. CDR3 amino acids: CASSVRPSLDTQYF. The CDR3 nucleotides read TGTGCCAGCAGCGTCAGACCTAGCTTAGATACGCAGTATTTT.